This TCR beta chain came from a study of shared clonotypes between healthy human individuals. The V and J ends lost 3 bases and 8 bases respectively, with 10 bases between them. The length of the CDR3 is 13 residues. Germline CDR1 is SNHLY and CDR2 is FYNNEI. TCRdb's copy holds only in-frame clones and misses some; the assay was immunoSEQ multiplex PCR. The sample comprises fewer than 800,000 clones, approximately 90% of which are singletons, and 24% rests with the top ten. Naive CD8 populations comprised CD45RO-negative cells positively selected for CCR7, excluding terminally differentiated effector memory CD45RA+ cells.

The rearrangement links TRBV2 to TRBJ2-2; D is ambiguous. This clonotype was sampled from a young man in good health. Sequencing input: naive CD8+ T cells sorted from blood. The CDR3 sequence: CASSDLKSGELFF. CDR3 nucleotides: TGTGCCAGCAGTGACTTAAAGTCTGGGGAGCTGTTTTTT. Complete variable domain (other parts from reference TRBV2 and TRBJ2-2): EPEVTQTPSHQVTQMGQEVILRCVPISNHLYFYWYRQILGQKVEFLVSFYNNEISEKSEIFDDQFSVERPDGSNFTLKIRSTKLEDSAMYFCASSDLKSGELFFGEGSRLTVL.